This passage covers 28 T cell receptor beta chains from one sample sequenced in a study of T cell repertoires in aging, cancer and after chemotherapy. Multiplex touch-down PCR with TRB-A/B primers amplified rearranged V-D-J TRB sequences. TCRdb re-called the multiplex PCR reads through MiXCR, storing one row per CDR3 protein. The data show about 11,000 distinct CDR3 sequences, 32% seen once. Peripheral blood genomic DNA, not sorted cells or RNA, was the template. Sequences were obtained from blood. Source of these receptors: a human donor in good health. The donor label of this sample is uncertain.

This clonotype is labeled medium-sized. The chain has TRBV19 and TRBJ2-1; weak D call: TRBD2 (6 bases). The CDR3 contains 17 residues. V lost 6 bases to trimming and J lost 4 bases, with 22 bases between them. CDR1 and CDR2 (germline): LNHDA, SQIVND (reference sequence). The CDR3 protein is CASSSPRREILYNEQFF. Here the CDR3 DNA reads TGTGCCAGTAGCTCACCCAGGAGGGAAATTCTATACAATGAGCAGTTCTTC.

This clonotype was detected only a few times. The V call is TRBV6-5, the J call TRBJ1-5, with unresolved D. Trimming removed 2 bases at V and 1 base at J, with 3 bases between. The CDR3 has 13 amino acids. Per germline, CDR1 MNHEY and CDR2 SVGAGI. The CDR3 region has the DNA TGTGCCAGCAGTTACGGGAGCAATCAGCCCCAGCATTTT. The encoded protein is CASSYGSNQPQHF.

This chain links TRBV5-1 with TRBJ2-3; TRBD2 matches 12 bases. The CDR3 length is 16 residues. The J segment lost 2 bases and the V segment lost 3 bases, leaving 4 bases of the junction unmatched. Germline V gene sequence: CDR1 SGHRS, CDR2 YFSETQ. The CDR3 spells CASSWGLAGNTDTQYF. In nucleotides, the CDR3 is TGCGCCAGCAGCTGGGGACTAGCGGGCAACACAGATACGCAGTATTTT. The entire variable domain, with the rest obtained from reference TRBV5-1 and TRBJ2-3, is as follows: KAGVTQTPRYLIKTRGQQVTLSCSPISGHRSVSWYQQTPGQGLQFLFEYFSETQRNKGNFPGRFSGRQFSNSRSEMNVSTLELGDSALYLCASSWGLAGNTDTQYFGPGTRLTVL.

The chain joins TRBV6-1 to TRBJ1-2; no clear D. The germline CDR1 and CDR2 sequences are MNHNS and SASEGT. Trimming left V 8 bases short and J 3 bases short, with 7 bases between. The CDR3 has 11 amino acids. The CDR3 DNA follows: TGTGCCAGCCGCCGCGACTATGGCTACACCTTC. Protein sequence: CASRRDYGYTF.

This chain connects TRBV7-6 to TRBJ2-1; possibly TRBD1 for D (5 bases). The CDR3 covers 14 residues. Deletions cut 3 bases from V and 2 bases from J, with 8 bases between. Germline V gene data show CDR1 as SGHVS and CDR2 as FNYEAQ. CDR3: CASSFAGPYNEQFF. CDR3 DNA sequence: TGTGCCAGCAGCTTTGCAGGGCCCTACAATGAGCAGTTCTTC. The full variable domain, its missing parts supplied by reference TRBV7-6 and TRBJ2-1, is GAGVSQSPRYKVTKRGQDVALRCDPISGHVSLYWYRQALGQGPEFLTYFNYEAQQDKSGLPNDRFSAERPEGSISTLTIQRTEQRDSAMYRCASSFAGPYNEQFFGPGTRLTVL.

This clonotype was detected a few times. The chain is built from TRBV5-1 and TRBJ1-1; D gene ambiguous. Trimming took off 5 bases at V and 0 bases at J, with 11 bases between the two ends. Germline CDR1 is SGHRS and CDR2 is YFSETQ. The CDR3 is 14 amino acids. The CDR3 DNA sequence: TGCGCCAGCAGGGTAAACGGATTGAACACTGAAGCTTTCTTT. Protein product: CASRVNGLNTEAFF.

For this clonotype: A much larger clone lies a single base off, so this may be a read error. V and J are TRBV29-1 and TRBJ1-1; a possible D gene is TRBD1 (5 bases). V was pared by 8 bases and J by 4 bases, with 11 bases between. The CDR3 length is 11 residues. Germline CDR1 and CDR2: SQVTM and ANQGSEA. The CDR3 spells CSFRVGTEAFF. The CDR3 nucleotides read TGCAGCTTCAGGGTTGGCACTGAAGCTTTCTTT.

By share of the sample, this clonotype is medium-sized (0.01 to 0.1%). The chain is built from TRBV29-1 and TRBJ1-2; tentative D call: TRBD1 (6 bases). Trimming cost V 6 bases and J 7 bases, with 12 bases left between them. Germline CDR1 reads SQVTM; CDR2 reads ANQGSEA. The CDR3 runs 11 residues. CDR3 sequence reads: CSVYRGGGYTF. The DNA of the CDR3 is TGCAGCGTCTATAGGGGGGGTGGCTACACCTTC.

The chain employs TRBV19 and TRBJ2-7; D perhaps matches TRBD2 (5 bases). V shed 4 bases and J shed 2 bases, with 18 bases lying between them. Germline V gene lookup returns CDR1 LNHDA and CDR2 SQIVND (reference sequence). CDR3 length: 16 amino acids. CDR3 amino acids: CASSTVMGPGTYEQYF. CDR3 bases: TGTGCCAGTAGTACGGTCATGGGCCCGGGAACCTACGAGCAGTACTTC.

V and J are TRBV5-1 and TRBJ1-2, with D perhaps matching TRBD1 (6 bases). This CDR3 is 13 amino acids long. Per germline, CDR1 SGHRS and CDR2 YFSETQ. Deletions cut 8 bases from V and 8 bases from J, with 19 bases between. CDR3 sequence reads: CASERTEGEGYTF. The CDR3 coding sequence is TGCGCCAGTGAGAGGACGGAGGGGGAGGGCTACACCTTC.

By frequency in the sample, this clonotype is medium-sized. The rearrangement links TRBV5-5 to TRBJ2-7; TRBD1 aligns across 7 bases. V shed 1 base and J 0 bases; nucleotides not matched to a gene: 1. The V gene's germline CDR1 is SGHKS and CDR2 YYEKEE (reference sequence). This CDR3 is 14 amino acids long. CDR3: CASSLWDSSYEQYF. The CDR3 DNA reads as TGTGCCAGCAGCTTGTGGGACAGCTCCTACGAGCAGTACTTC.

The table lists this clonotype with a few counts. The chain uses TRBV7-4 and TRBJ2-3; TRBD2 agrees at 8 bases. Trimming at V came to 1 base and at J to 1 base, leaving 1 base not matched to a gene. Germline V gene lookup returns CDR1 SGHVT and CDR2 SQSDAQ. This CDR3 spans 15 amino acids. The DNA for the CDR3 is TGTGCCAGCAGCTTAGAGGGACTAGGCACAGATACGCAGTATTTT. Translating gives CASSLEGLGTDTQYF.

This clonotype was detected only a few times. The rearrangement uses TRBV5-6 and TRBJ1-5; D gene uncertain. Germline V gene data show CDR1 as SGHDT and CDR2 as YYEEEE. The CDR3 covers 14 residues. V lost 5 bases and J 2 bases, leaving 11 bases between the germline ends. The CDR3 DNA reads TGTGCCAGCAGGCGCCTGGCGGGCAATCAGCCCCAGCATTTT. Amino acids: CASRRLAGNQPQHF.

The V and J genes are TRBV7-9 and TRBJ2-3; 12 nucleotides line up with TRBD2. Germline CDR1 reads SEHNR; CDR2 reads FQNEAQ (reference sequence). This CDR3 has 14 amino acids. The J segment lost 5 bases and the V segment lost 5 bases, leaving 2 bases of the junction unmatched. The CDR3 region is CASSKLAGGDTQYF. CDR3 sequence (DNA): TGTGCCAGCAGCAAACTAGCGGGGGGAGATACGCAGTATTTT.

The chain joins TRBV7-9 to TRBJ1-3, with a tentative D call TRBD1 (5 bases). Trimming cost V 4 bases and J 6 bases, with 10 bases left between them. The CDR3 has 13 amino acids. Germline V gene lookup returns CDR1 SEHNR and CDR2 FQNEAQ (reference sequence). The CDR3 sequence: CASSYRSENTIYF. The CDR3 DNA follows: TGTGCCAGCAGCTACAGGAGCGAAAACACCATATATTTT.

This chain links TRBV6-5 with TRBJ1-6; TRBD1 matches at 10 bases. Trimming took 0 bases from V and 7 from J; bases not matched to a gene: 9. The CDR3 has 18 amino acids. Germline loops: CDR1 MNHEY, CDR2 SVGAGI. CDR3 sequence reads: CASSYSPWTGGSNSPLHF. In DNA form, the CDR3 reads TGTGCCAGCAGTTACTCGCCCTGGACAGGGGGTTCAAATTCACCCCTCCACTTT.

V usage is TRBV19 and J usage is TRBJ1-2, with a weak D call TRBD1 (6 bases). The germline V gene has CDR1 LNHDA and CDR2 SQIVND (reference sequence). This CDR3 contains 11 residues. V was pared by 5 bases and J by 8 bases, with 9 bases between. The CDR3: CASSGGGGYTF. CDR3 bases: TGTGCCAGTAGTGGGGGGGGCGGCTACACCTTC.

This clonotype rates as medium-sized. The chain has TRBV19 and TRBJ2-3; D may be TRBD2 (6 bases). Germline lookup yields CDR1 LNHDA and CDR2 SQIVND (reference sequence). The CDR3 contains 13 residues. CDR3: CASGESIRDTQYF. For the CDR3, the DNA is TGTGCGTCGGGGGAGAGTATCAGAGATACGCAGTATTTT.

This chain uses TRBV27 with TRBJ2-4; D is perhaps TRBD1 or TRBD2 (5 bases each). Trimming shortened V by 3 bases and J by 8 bases, and 14 bases separated the two germline ends. Germline V lookup: CDR1 MNHEY, CDR2 SMNVEV (reference sequence). CDR3 size: 14 residues. The CDR3 loop is CASSFQWGRDIQYF. The DNA for the CDR3 is TGTGCCAGCAGTTTTCAATGGGGGAGAGACATTCAGTACTTC.

This clonotype rates as medium-sized. The rearrangement uses TRBV29-1 and TRBJ2-3; TRBD2 matches 7 bases. The CDR3 extends over 14 amino acids. Germline assignment: CDR1 SQVTM and CDR2 ANQGSEA. V lost 3 bases, J lost 2 bases, and 5 bases stayed unmatched. Here the CDR3 reads CSVEASGFTDTQYF. The CDR3 coding sequence is TGCAGCGTTGAGGCTAGCGGATTCACAGATACGCAGTATTTT.

V usage is TRBV7-9 and J usage is TRBJ1-1, with D unresolved. The germline V gene encodes CDR1 SEHNR and CDR2 FQNEAQ (reference sequence). The length of the CDR3 is 14 residues. The V end lost 3 bases, the J end lost 2 bases, and 10 bases lay between the germline ends. The CDR3 protein is CASSLDLLNTEAFF. DNA for the CDR3: TGTGCCAGCAGCTTGGACCTTCTAAACACTGAAGCTTTCTTT.

By proportion, this clonotype is medium-sized. The genes are TRBV29-1 and TRBJ2-7; TRBD2 might be the D (6 bases). The CDR3 totals 15 residues. Germline CDR1 is SQVTM and CDR2 is ANQGSEA. Trimming stripped 0 bases from V and 3 bases from J, with 15 bases between. CDR3 loop: CSVEDRRGGIYEQYF. CDR3 nucleotides: TGCAGCGTTGAAGATCGAAGGGGAGGCATCTACGAGCAGTACTTC.

This clonotype was seen a handful of times. The gene calls are TRBV19 and TRBJ2-2; D is ambiguous. Germline V gives CDR1 LNHDA, CDR2 SQIVND (reference sequence). This CDR3 comprises 12 residues. Trimming removed 9 bases from V and 7 bases from J, with 12 bases in between. The CDR3 here is CASSSEVGELFF. In nucleotides, the CDR3 is TGTGCCAGCAGTTCTGAGGTCGGGGAGCTGTTTTTT.

This chain connects TRBV11-1 to TRBJ2-3; 9 bases match TRBD2. The CDR3 consists of 16 residues. The trim removed 5 bases at V and 4 bases at J, leaving 10 bases unmatched. Germline loops: CDR1 SGHAT, CDR2 FQDESV (reference sequence). CDR3: CASSPRLAGDADTQYF. CDR3 DNA: TGTGCCAGCAGCCCCCGGTTAGCGGGAGATGCAGATACGCAGTATTTT.

V is TRBV19 and J is TRBJ2-1; 11 nucleotides align to TRBD2. The CDR3 consists of 18 residues. Germline V gene data show CDR1 as LNHDA and CDR2 as SQIVND (reference sequence). V dropped 7 bases and J dropped 7; count of bases not matched to a gene: 18. In nucleotides, the CDR3 is TGTGCCAGTACCCCCTTAGTTAGCGGGGGGGTTGTACAGAATGAGCAGTTCTTC. Its translation is CASTPLVSGGVVQNEQFF.

This chain connects TRBV20-1 to TRBJ2-7; 7 bases are a match to TRBD1. The CDR3 totals 14 residues. The germline gives CDR1 DFQATT, CDR2 SNEGSKA (reference sequence). V shed 3 bases and J 3 bases; nucleotides not matched to a gene: 8. In DNA, the CDR3 is TGCAGTGCTAGCGGGACAGTTAAGAGCTACGAGCAGTACTTC. Its protein product is CSASGTVKSYEQYF.

The chain joins TRBV6-5 to TRBJ2-5; D uncertain. Germline V gives CDR1 MNHEY, CDR2 SVGAGI. This CDR3 contains 15 residues. V was shortened by 1 base and J by 7 bases, with 16 bases between the two germline ends. CDR3 bases: TGTGCCAGCAGTTACTACCAAGGGCACAAGTCGACCCAGTACTTC. It codes for CASSYYQGHKSTQYF.

The rearrangement uses TRBV7-9 and TRBJ2-5, with TRBD2 matching over 15 bases. Germline assignment: CDR1 SEHNR and CDR2 FQNEAQ (reference sequence). The CDR3 runs 16 residues. J lost 5 bases, V lost 5 bases, and 6 bases had no gene match. The CDR3 sequence: CASSTGTSGRMETQYF. DNA of the CDR3: TGTGCCAGCAGCACCGGGACTAGCGGGAGGATGGAGACCCAGTACTTC.